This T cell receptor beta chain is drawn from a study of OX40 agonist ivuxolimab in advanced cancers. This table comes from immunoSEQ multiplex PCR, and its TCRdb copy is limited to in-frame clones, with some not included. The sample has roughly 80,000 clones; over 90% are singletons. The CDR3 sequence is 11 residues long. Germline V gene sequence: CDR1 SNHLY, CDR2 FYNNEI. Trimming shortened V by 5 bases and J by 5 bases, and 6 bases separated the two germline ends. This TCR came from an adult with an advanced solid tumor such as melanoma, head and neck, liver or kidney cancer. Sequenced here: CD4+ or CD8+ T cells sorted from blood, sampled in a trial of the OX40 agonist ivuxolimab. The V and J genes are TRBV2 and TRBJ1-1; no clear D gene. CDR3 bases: TGTGCCAGCAGTCCGGGGACTGAAGCTTTCTTT. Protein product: CASSPGTEAFF. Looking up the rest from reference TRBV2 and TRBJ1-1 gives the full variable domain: EPEVTQTPSHQVTQMGQEVILRCVPISNHLYFYWYRQILGQKVEFLVSFYNNEISEKSEIFDDQFSVERPDGSNFTLKIRSTKLEDSAMYFCASSPGTEAFFGQGTRLTVV.